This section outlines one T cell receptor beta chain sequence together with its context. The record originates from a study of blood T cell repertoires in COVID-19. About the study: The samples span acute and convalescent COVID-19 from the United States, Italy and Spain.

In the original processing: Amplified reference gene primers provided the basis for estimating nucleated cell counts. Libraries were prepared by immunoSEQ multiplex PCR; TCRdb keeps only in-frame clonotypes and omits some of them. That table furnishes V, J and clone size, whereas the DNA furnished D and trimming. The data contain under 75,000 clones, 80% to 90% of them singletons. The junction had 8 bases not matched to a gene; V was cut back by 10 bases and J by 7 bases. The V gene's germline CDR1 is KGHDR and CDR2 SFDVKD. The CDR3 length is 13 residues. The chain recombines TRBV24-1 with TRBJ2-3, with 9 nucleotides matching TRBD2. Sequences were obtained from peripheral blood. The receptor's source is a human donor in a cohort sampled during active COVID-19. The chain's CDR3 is CATGGRAGNTQYF. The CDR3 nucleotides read TGTGCCACGGGCGGGAGGGCCGGAAATACGCAGTATTTT.